This T cell receptor beta chain comes out of a study of blood T cells in healthy people across ages. Together with a sample-barcoded 5' primer, a J-beta primer mix was included in a second PCR lasting about 6 to 11 cycles. A 12-random-nucleotide template-switch adaptor tagged each cDNA molecule. TCRdb fed the 5' RACE reads into MiXCR, producing one record per CDR3 protein. The sample holds 1 million or so distinct CDR3 sequences; more than 40% are singletons and the top ten take approximately 20%. Germline CDR1 MNHEY, CDR2 SVGAGI. CDR3 length: 13 amino acids. V was pared by 5 bases and J by 4 bases, with 11 bases between.

The clonotype was recovered from a woman aged 60 to 75 in good health. The V call is TRBV6-5, the J call TRBJ1-1; no clear D gene. The specimen sequenced was blood. The CDR3 sequence: CASSDEVSTEAFF. The CDR3 coding sequence is TGTGCCAGCAGTGACGAAGTGAGCACTGAAGCTTTCTTT.